Shown below are 14 T cell receptor beta chains from a single sample sequenced in a study of T cells after yellow fever vaccination. TCRdb re-called the 5' RACE reads with MiXCR, one entry per CDR3 protein. The sample lists around 310,000 distinct CDR3 sequences; almost 4% were seen once. The input for sequencing was PBMCs, taken 5 days after the yellow fever booster vaccination. Source of these receptors: a man younger than 35 who received the YFV17D yellow fever vaccine.

The chain employs TRBV10-3 and TRBJ2-1; 8 bases agree with TRBD1. The CDR3 loop spans 15 amino acids. Trimming took 6 bases from V and 5 from J; bases not matched to a gene: 9. The germline V gene encodes CDR1 ENHRY and CDR2 SYGVKD. CDR3 coding DNA: TGTGCCATCAGGCAACAGGGGGTAACGGACAATGAGCAGTTCTTC. Its translation: CAIRQQGVTDNEQFF.

This clonotype turned up a few times. The gene calls are TRBV4-1 and TRBJ1-4, with D possibly being TRBD1 (5 bases). Germline V CDR1 and CDR2: MGHRA, YSYEKL. Trimming took off 1 base at V and 8 bases at J, with 11 bases between the two ends. This CDR3 is 14 amino acids long. The CDR3 sequence: CASSQGQGEEKLFF. The CDR3 bases are TGCGCCAGCAGCCAAGGGCAGGGAGAGGAAAAACTGTTTTTT.

This clonotype was seen only a few times. The genes are TRBV5-6 and TRBJ2-7; D gene uncertain. CDR1 is SGHDT, CDR2 YYEEEE, per germline. V lost 0 bases to trimming and J lost 3 bases, with 16 bases between them. This CDR3 spans 16 amino acids. CDR3 DNA sequence: TGTGCCAGCAGCTTGGGTTACGAACCACAGAACTACGAGCAGTACGTC. This translates into CASSLGYEPQNYEQYV.

This clonotype was seen ten or more times. The chain employs TRBV29-1 and TRBJ2-7, with D tentatively TRBD1 or TRBD2 (5 bases each). CDR3 length equals 13 residues. Germline V gives CDR1 SQVTM, CDR2 ANQGSEA. V was clipped by 4 bases and J by 6 bases, with 16 bases between them. Here the CDR3 reads CSVGGNLGREQYF. The CDR3 nucleotides are TGCAGCGTTGGGGGGAATTTGGGTCGCGAGCAGTACTTC.

The table lists this clonotype with many counts. The chain recombines TRBV13 with TRBJ2-7; 9 bases fit TRBD2. The CDR3 length is 18 residues. The V segment lost 5 bases and the J segment 6 bases; nucleotides outside the gene matches: 20. From germline, CDR1 is PRHDT and CDR2 FYEKMQ (reference sequence). The CDR3 DNA is TGTGCCAGCAGCCGAGGCCCCTCTAGCGGGGAAGTATTTGGCGAGCAGTACTTC. It encodes CASSRGPSSGEVFGEQYF.

In its sample, this clonotype was seen a few times. V is TRBV7-2 and J is TRBJ1-5; weak D call: TRBD1 (5 bases). V was trimmed by 4 bases and J by 9 bases, leaving 16 bases between them. Germline-derived CDR1 and CDR2 are SGHTA and FQGNSA. The CDR3 totals 14 residues. The CDR3 here is CASSSGDGDPPQHF. Here the CDR3 DNA reads TGTGCCAGCAGCTCCGGCGATGGGGACCCGCCCCAGCATTTT.

This chain uses TRBV29-1 with TRBJ2-7, with 10 positions matching TRBD1. The junction had 4 bases not matched to a gene; V was cut back by 3 bases and J by 2 bases. The CDR3 extends over 14 amino acids. The germline gives CDR1 SQVTM, CDR2 ANQGSEA. The CDR3 loop is CSVDGQGETYEQYF. CDR3 coding DNA: TGCAGCGTTGACGGACAGGGGGAAACCTACGAGCAGTACTTC.

This clonotype was observed a few times. CDR3 sequence reads: CASSSDAGSPQHF. The CDR3 DNA reads TGTGCCAGCAGTTCTGACGCCGGATCGCCCCAGCATTTT. The rearrangement joins TRBV6-2 or TRBV6-3 to TRBJ1-5; D unclear. Trimming removed 4 bases at V and 9 bases at J, with 13 bases between. Germline V CDR1 and CDR2: MNHEY, SVGEGT. The CDR3 spans 13 residues.

This clonotype was observed at least ten times. The V call is TRBV9, the J call TRBJ2-1; no reliable D call. CDR1 SGDLS and CDR2 YYNGEE come from the germline V gene. This CDR3 is built from 14 residues. Trimming removed 0 bases at V and 8 bases at J, with 12 bases between. The CDR3 reads CASSVVGGQDEQFF. CDR3 coding DNA: TGTGCCAGCAGCGTAGTGGGTGGGCAGGATGAGCAGTTCTTC.

The CDR3: CASSSGLTNEQFF. DNA for the CDR3: TGTGCCAGCAGTAGCGGGCTCACCAATGAGCAGTTCTTC. The chain is built from TRBV6-2 or TRBV6-3 and TRBJ2-1; possibly TRBD2 for D (6 bases). Germline CDR1 reads MNHEY; CDR2 reads SVGEGT. This CDR3 has 13 residues. V lost 5 bases and J lost 6, with 11 bases in between.

This clonotype turned up a few times. This chain uses TRBV5-6 with TRBJ2-7; no clear D gene. The CDR3 has 13 residues. V gave up 4 bases and J gave up 2 bases, with 10 bases separating them. In germline, CDR1 is SGHDT, CDR2 YYEEEE. The CDR3 DNA reads TGTGCCAGCAGCCGTCAACAAACCTACGAGCAGTACTTC. This sequence encodes CASSRQQTYEQYF.

In this sample, this clonotype turned up many times. CDR3 sequence: CASSSARRSEQYF. The CDR3 coding sequence is TGTGCCAGCAGTTCCGCTAGGCGTAGCGAGCAGTACTTC. This rearrangement joins TRBV27 to TRBJ2-7; D not resolved. This CDR3 spans 13 amino acids. V gave up 4 bases and J gave up 6 bases, with 13 bases separating them. Germline V gene lookup returns CDR1 MNHEY and CDR2 SMNVEV (reference sequence).

This clonotype showed up many times. The chain employs TRBV6-5 and TRBJ2-7; 9 nucleotides align to TRBD1. This CDR3 spans 16 amino acids. Trimming at V came to 5 bases and at J to 3 bases, leaving 11 bases not matched to a gene. Germline CDR1 and CDR2: MNHEY and SVGAGI. The CDR3 DNA follows: TGTGCCAGCAGTGGACAGGGGCTCGACCAGGGCTACGAGCAGTACTTC. Translated, it gives CASSGQGLDQGYEQYF.

There are a few counts of this clonotype. This chain uses TRBV12-3 or TRBV12-4 with TRBJ2-1, with 8 nucleotides matching TRBD2. The CDR3 consists of 14 residues. With 3 bases clipped from V and 5 bases from J, the junction kept 3 bases outside the gene matches. The CDR3 is CASSFRGGNNEQFF. CDR3 DNA sequence: TGTGCCAGCAGTTTTCGGGGGGGAAACAATGAGCAGTTCTTC.